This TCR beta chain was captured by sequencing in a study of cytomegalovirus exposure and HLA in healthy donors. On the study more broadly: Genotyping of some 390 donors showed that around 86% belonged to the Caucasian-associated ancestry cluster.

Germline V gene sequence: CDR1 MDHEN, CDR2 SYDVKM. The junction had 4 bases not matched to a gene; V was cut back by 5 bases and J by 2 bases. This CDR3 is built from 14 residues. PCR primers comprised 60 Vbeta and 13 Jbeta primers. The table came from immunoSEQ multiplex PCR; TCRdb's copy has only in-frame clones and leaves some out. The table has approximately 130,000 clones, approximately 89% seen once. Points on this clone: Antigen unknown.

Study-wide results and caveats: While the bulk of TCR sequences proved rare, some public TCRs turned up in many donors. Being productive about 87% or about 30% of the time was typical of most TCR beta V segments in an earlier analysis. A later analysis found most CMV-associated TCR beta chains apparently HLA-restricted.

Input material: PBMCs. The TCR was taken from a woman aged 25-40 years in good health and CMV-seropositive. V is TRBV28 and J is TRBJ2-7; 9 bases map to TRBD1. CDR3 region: CASSLTGGTYEQYF. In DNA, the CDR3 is TGTGCCAGCAGTCTTACAGGGGGCACCTACGAGCAGTACTTC.